This T cell receptor (beta chain) derives from a study of T cell changes during pregnancy in multiple sclerosis. J gave up 4 bases and V 3 bases, and 7 bases lay outside the gene matches. CDR3 size: 16 residues. CDR1 and CDR2 from the germline V gene are SGDLS and YYNGEE. Profiling relied on immunoSEQ multiplex PCR, and the TCRdb table lists in-frame clones only, not all of them. Found here are approximately 10,000 clones, more than 80% of them singletons; the top ten hold less than 20%. The sample consisted of CD8+ T cells from peripheral blood mononuclear cells, taken in the third trimester of pregnancy. The receptor comes from a female donor in good health, enrolled as a control in a pregnancy study. J is TRBJ1-4 and V is TRBV9, with 9 nucleotides matching TRBD1. CDR3 residues: CASSGVTGQGNEKLFF. The CDR3 nucleotides are TGTGCCAGCAGCGGAGTGACGGGACAGGGTAATGAAAAACTGTTTTTT.